The present TCR beta chain was sequenced within a study of blood T cell repertoires in COVID-19. The data were produced by immunoSEQ multiplex PCR, yet TCRdb's version contains in-frame clones alone and is incomplete. The table has 150,000 to 200,000 clones, over 65% seen once. The CDR3 has 15 residues. V was cut by 2 bases and J by 4 bases, with 14 bases left in between. From germline, CDR1 is MDHEN and CDR2 SYDVKM. V and J are TRBV28 and TRBJ1-2; D might be TRBD1 (6 bases). Sequenced: peripheral blood. The clonotype was recovered from a man in his sixties with acute or convalescent COVID-19. The CDR3 sequence: CASSLAGGEGYGYTF. The CDR3 DNA reads as TGTGCCAGCAGTTTAGCTGGGGGCGAGGGCTATGGCTACACCTTC.